Listed below are T cell receptor beta chains from one sample, sequenced in a study of control samples from healthy donors and cancer patients. TCRdb's copy holds only in-frame clones and misses some; the assay was immunoSEQ multiplex PCR. The sample contains some 95,000 clones, around 88% of which appear only once. The specimen was blood. These receptors came from a man aged 25 to 40 in good health. Both conserved end residues are part of each CDR3. A D gene is named only where the DNA matches it firmly. The size of a clone is reported for some rows only, either as once, few or many, or as a class for expanded clones.

v_call	clone_size	d_call	j_call	cdr3_aa	cdr3_nt
TRBV27	NA	TRBD2	TRBJ2-7	CASSFSRLAGGLEQYF	TGTGCCAGCAGTTTTTCACGACTAGCGGGAGGGCTCGAGCAGTACTTC
TRBV30	NA	NA	TRBJ2-2	CACPSHWTGELFF	TGTGCCTGTCCCTCTCACTGGACCGGGGAGCTGTTTTTT
TRBV7-9	NA	NA	TRBJ1-3	CASSSNDRTGRNTIYF	TGTGCCAGCAGCTCAAACGATAGGACGGGACGAAACACCATATATTTT
TRBV5-1	NA	NA	TRBJ1-2	CASSPSRGRAYGYTF	TGCGCCAGCAGCCCCTCACGGGGGAGAGCCTATGGCTACACCTTC
TRBV2	many	NA	TRBJ1-5	CASSGGGGNQPQHF	TGTGCCAGCAGTGGAGGCGGGGGAAATCAGCCCCAGCATTTT
TRBV4-3	NA	NA	TRBJ2-2	CASSQAPGELFF	TGCGCCAGCAGCCAAGCCCCAGGGGAGCTGTTTTTT
TRBV11-2	NA	NA	TRBJ1-5	CASSLDRNQPQHF	TGTGCCAGCAGCTTAGACCGCAATCAGCCCCAGCATTTT
TRBV27	NA	NA	TRBJ2-2	CASSYTNTGELFF	TGTGCCAGCAGTTATACTAACACCGGGGAGCTGTTTTTT
TRBV14	NA	NA	TRBJ2-5	CASLFGGPGETQYF	TGTGCCAGCCTTTTCGGGGGGCCGGGGGAGACCCAGTACTTC
TRBV3-1/TRBV3-2	NA	NA	TRBJ2-7	CASSQGSGQPFYEQYF	TGTGCCAGCAGCCAAGGTTCCGGGCAACCTTTCTACGAGCAGTACTTC
TRBV18	once	NA	TRBJ1-2	CASSPTRDWDNYGYTF	TGTGCCAGCTCACCTACCCGGGACTGGGACAACTATGGCTACACCTTC
TRBV5-1	NA	TRBD1	TRBJ1-1	CASSFGQGGTEAFF	TGCGCCAGCAGTTTTGGACAGGGAGGCACTGAAGCTTTCTTT
TRBV14	NA	TRBD2	TRBJ2-3	CASSVLAVRTDTQYF	TGTGCCAGCAGCGTTCTAGCGGTTCGCACAGATACGCAGTATTTT
TRBV2	NA	TRBD2	TRBJ2-7	CASKLAGGVNSYEQYF	TGTGCCAGCAAACTCGCCGGGGGGGTAAACTCCTACGAGCAGTACTTC
TRBV6-5	NA	NA	TRBJ1-5	CASSSGAGGNQPQHF	TGTGCCAGCAGCAGCGGGGCCGGGGGAAATCAGCCCCAGCATTTT
TRBV30	NA	NA	TRBJ1-6	CAWSSGTANSPLHF	TGTGCCTGGAGTTCCGGGACGGCGAATTCACCCCTCCACTTT
TRBV28	NA	NA	TRBJ1-1	CASRRGVTTEAFF	TGTGCCAGCAGGCGGGGAGTGACTACTGAAGCTTTCTTT
TRBV9	NA	NA	TRBJ1-1	CASSVDGGRTEAFF	TGTGCCAGCAGCGTAGATGGGGGAAGGACTGAAGCTTTCTTT
TRBV12-3/TRBV12-4	NA	NA	TRBJ2-7	CASSPWSSYEQYF	TGTGCCAGCAGTCCCTGGAGCTCCTACGAGCAGTACTTC
TRBV29-1	NA	NA	TRBJ2-7	CSVQGQYGSDEQYF	TGCAGCGTTCAAGGACAGTACGGCTCGGACGAGCAGTACTTC
TRBV9	NA	NA	TRBJ2-3	CASSVGVDSSTDTQYF	TGTGCCAGCAGCGTAGGGGTCGATTCTAGCACAGATACGCAGTATTTT
TRBV6-1	NA	NA	TRBJ2-7	CASSDGGLPTYEQYF	TGTGCCAGCAGTGACGGGGGTCTTCCCACCTACGAGCAGTACTTC
TRBV15	NA	NA	TRBJ2-7	CATSRDRLGKSRQYF	TGTGCCACCAGCAGAGATCGGTTAGGGAAATCCCGGCAGTACTTC
TRBV28	NA	TRBD2	TRBJ2-1	CASSSHKAGGLYNEQFF	TGTGCCAGCAGCTCCCATAAGGCGGGAGGGCTATACAATGAGCAGTTCTTC
TRBV6-5	NA	NA	TRBJ1-6	CASSSRTVNSPLHF	TGTGCCAGCAGTTCGCGGACAGTCAATTCACCCCTCCACTTT
TRBV5-4	few	NA	TRBJ2-5	CASSPSQDSPQYF	TGTGCCAGCAGCCCATCCCAGGACAGTCCCCAGTACTTC
TRBV24-1	NA	NA	TRBJ1-2	CATMTRASPAYGYTF	TGTGCCACCATGACACGAGCATCGCCAGCTTATGGCTACACCTTC
TRBV30	NA	NA	TRBJ1-6	CAWTGIWNSPLHF	TGTGCCTGGACGGGGATATGGAATTCACCCCTCCACTTT
TRBV5-6	once	NA	TRBJ1-3	CASSWQDRPSTLSGNTIYF	TGTGCCAGCAGCTGGCAGGACAGACCTTCTACTCTTTCTGGAAACACCATATATTTT
TRBV7-9	NA	TRBD1	TRBJ1-5	CASSLVGQGHHQPQHF	TGTGCCAGCAGTTTAGTGGGACAGGGGCACCATCAGCCCCAGCATTTT
TRBV27	NA	NA	TRBJ2-3	CASSSLGGTDTQYF	TGTGCCAGCAGTAGCCTGGGGGGCACAGATACGCAGTATTTT
TRBV7-6	NA	TRBD2	TRBJ2-7	CASSRTTGGRSYEQYF	TGTGCCAGCAGCCGCACCACGGGGGGGCGATCCTACGAGCAGTACTTC
TRBV6-2/TRBV6-3	NA	NA	TRBJ2-7	CASSYPGDRYEQYF	TGTGCCAGCAGTTACCCAGGGGATCGGTACGAGCAGTACTTC
TRBV4-2	once	TRBD1	TRBJ2-3	CASSQEFGGTGTDTQYF	TGTGCCAGCAGCCAAGAATTCGGCGGGACAGGTACAGATACGCAGTATTTT
TRBV27	NA	NA	TRBJ2-1	CASRRLGGPEQFF	TGTGCCAGCCGAAGGCTAGGAGGGCCGGAGCAGTTCTTC
TRBV5-1	NA	NA	TRBJ1-1	CASSLEQIGMNTEAFF	TGCGCCAGCAGCTTGGAGCAAATTGGAATGAACACTGAAGCTTTCTTT
TRBV4-2	NA	NA	TRBJ1-1	CASSQVLNTEAFF	TGTGCCAGCAGCCAAGTATTGAACACTGAAGCTTTCTTT
TRBV9	NA	TRBD2	TRBJ2-7	CASSVGTSAPDYEQYF	TGTGCCAGCAGCGTAGGAACTAGCGCCCCAGACTACGAGCAGTACTTC
TRBV12-5	NA	TRBD2	TRBJ2-7	CASGPGISGGESRQYF	TGTGCTAGTGGTCCTGGGATTAGCGGGGGGGAAAGTCGGCAGTACTTC
TRBV27	once	NA	TRBJ2-1	CASSLFLGAPKFF	TGTGCCAGCAGTTTATTCTTGGGGGCTCCCAAGTTCTTC
TRBV6-2/TRBV6-3	NA	TRBD1	TRBJ2-7	CASSPQGHGYEQYF	TGTGCCAGCAGCCCACAGGGGCACGGATACGAGCAGTACTTC
TRBV7-9	NA	NA	TRBJ2-1	CASSSQGFSRHEQFF	TGTGCCAGCAGCTCACAGGGATTCAGCAGGCATGAGCAGTTCTTC
TRBV5-1	NA	NA	TRBJ1-4	CASSLEGRINEKLFF	TGCGCCAGCAGCTTGGAAGGACGGATTAATGAAAAACTGTTTTTT
TRBV6-5	NA	NA	TRBJ2-7	CASSYGRQFYEQYF	TGTGCCAGCAGTTACGGTAGGCAATTCTACGAGCAGTACTTC
TRBV27	NA	NA	TRBJ2-1	CASSLVVYNEQFF	TGTGCCAGCAGTTTAGTGGTGTACAATGAGCAGTTCTTC
TRBV27	NA	TRBD2	TRBJ2-1	CASIPLAGVGEQFF	TGTGCCAGCATTCCCCTAGCGGGAGTAGGGGAGCAGTTCTTC
TRBV7-3	NA	NA	TRBJ2-2	CASSHTPTGYTGELFF	TGTGCCAGCAGTCATACCCCCACAGGTTACACCGGGGAGCTGTTTTTT
TRBV11-2	NA	TRBD1	TRBJ2-6	CASSLGPRDRVTGANVLTF	TGTGCCAGCAGCTTAGGGCCCCGGGACAGGGTTACTGGGGCCAACGTCCTGACTTTC
TRBV5-4	NA	NA	TRBJ2-7	CASSRDTRGEQYF	TGTGCCAGCAGCCGGGACACCAGGGGCGAGCAGTACTTC
TRBV5-1	NA	NA	TRBJ2-1	CASSLAGNNYNEQFF	TGCGCCAGCAGCTTGGCCGGGAACAACTACAATGAGCAGTTCTTC
TRBV24-1	NA	TRBD1	TRBJ1-1	CATSDPNRQGEAFF	TGTGCCACCAGTGATCCTAACAGACAGGGCGAAGCTTTCTTT
TRBV18	NA	NA	TRBJ1-4	CASSPNSMRRTNEKLFF	TGTGCCAGCTCACCAAATTCGATGCGGCGAACTAATGAAAAACTGTTTTTT
TRBV7-2	NA	NA	TRBJ1-2	CASSLRIGEPYGYTF	TGTGCCAGCAGCTTACGTATTGGCGAACCCTATGGCTACACCTTC
TRBV15	NA	TRBD2	TRBJ2-3	CVTSPRGGRSTDTQYF	TGTGTCACCAGCCCCCGGGGGGGGAGGAGCACAGATACGCAGTATTTT
TRBV11-3	NA	NA	TRBJ1-6	CASSLDRGARRNSPLHF	TGTGCCAGCAGCTTAGACAGGGGAGCGAGACGCAATTCACCCCTCCACTTT
TRBV6-1	NA	NA	TRBJ1-1	CASSELLGKMGAFF	TGTGCCAGCAGTGAGTTGCTGGGCAAAATGGGAGCTTTCTTT
TRBV6-1	NA	TRBD2	TRBJ2-5	CASSESTSGTFVQETQYF	TGTGCCAGCAGTGAAAGTACTAGCGGGACCTTCGTCCAAGAGACCCAGTACTTC
TRBV7-9	NA	NA	TRBJ1-1	CASSSLDRNTEAFF	TGTGCCAGCAGCTCCTTGGACAGGAACACTGAAGCTTTCTTT
TRBV3-1/TRBV3-2	NA	NA	TRBJ1-5	CASSRGTGRVQPQHF	TGTGCCAGCAGCAGGGGGACGGGAAGGGTTCAGCCCCAGCATTTT
TRBV13	NA	NA	TRBJ2-7	CASSEPGLSIPYEQYF	TGTGCCAGCAGCGAGCCGGGACTCTCCATACCATACGAGCAGTACTTC